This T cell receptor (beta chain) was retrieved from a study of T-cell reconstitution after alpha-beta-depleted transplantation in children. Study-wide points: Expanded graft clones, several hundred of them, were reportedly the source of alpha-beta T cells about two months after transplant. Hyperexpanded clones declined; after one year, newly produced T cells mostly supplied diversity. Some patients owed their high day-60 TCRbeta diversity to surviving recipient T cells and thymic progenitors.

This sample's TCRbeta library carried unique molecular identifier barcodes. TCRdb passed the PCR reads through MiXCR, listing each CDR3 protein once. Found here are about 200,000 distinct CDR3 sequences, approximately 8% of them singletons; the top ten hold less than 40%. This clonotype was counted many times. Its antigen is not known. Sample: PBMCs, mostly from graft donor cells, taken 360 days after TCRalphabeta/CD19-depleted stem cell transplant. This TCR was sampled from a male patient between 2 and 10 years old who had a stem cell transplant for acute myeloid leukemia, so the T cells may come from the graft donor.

CDR3 sequence (DNA): TGTGCCAGCAGCATGGGAGGGATGGCCTACGAGCAGTACTTC. Translation: CASSMGGMAYEQYF. This chain uses TRBV7-2 with TRBJ2-7; TRBD2 aligns across 7 bases. Germline trimming cut 5 bases from V and 2 bases from J; bases unmatched to any gene: 6. In germline, CDR1 is SGHTA, CDR2 FQGNSA. There are 14 residues in the CDR3.